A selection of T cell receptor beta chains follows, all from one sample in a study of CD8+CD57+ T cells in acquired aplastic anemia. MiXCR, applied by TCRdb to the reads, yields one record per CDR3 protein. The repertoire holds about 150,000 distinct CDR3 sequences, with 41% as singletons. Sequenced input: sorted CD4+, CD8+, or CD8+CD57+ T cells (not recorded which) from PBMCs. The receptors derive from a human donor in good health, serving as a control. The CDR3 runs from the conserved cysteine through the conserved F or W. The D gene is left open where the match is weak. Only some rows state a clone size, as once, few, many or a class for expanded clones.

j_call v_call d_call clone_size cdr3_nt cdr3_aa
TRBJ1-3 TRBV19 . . TGTGCCAGTGAGTTGAGCTCTGGAAACACCATATATTTT CASELSSGNTIYF
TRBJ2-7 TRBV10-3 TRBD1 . TGTGCCATCAGGGGGGTCGGACAGGACGTGGGAGAGCAGTACTTC CAIRGVGQDVGEQYF
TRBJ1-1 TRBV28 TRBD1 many TGTGCCAGCAGTATCCCGGGACAGGGGGCTGAGGCTTTCTTT CASSIPGQGAEAFF
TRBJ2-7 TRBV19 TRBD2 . TGTGCCAGTAGTATTGATCGGGGGGCCTACGAGCAGTACTTC CASSIDRGAYEQYF
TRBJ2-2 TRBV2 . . TGTGCCAGCAGTGAGGGCGTCTCCGGGGAGCTGTTTTTT CASSEGVSGELFF
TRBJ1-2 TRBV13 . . TGTGCCAGCAGCTTAGGGGGGTCCCGAACCCTCCAGACTCATGGCTACACCTTC CASSLGGSRTLQTHGYTF
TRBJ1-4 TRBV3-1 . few TGTGCCAGCAGCCATTTCCCAGGGGTGAGGACTAATGAAAAACTGTTTTTT CASSHFPGVRTNEKLFF
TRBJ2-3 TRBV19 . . TGTGCCAGTAGTAGCAAGGATACGCAGTATTTT CASSSKDTQYF
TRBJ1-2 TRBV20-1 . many TGCAGTGCTAGAGATCCCCGGGAGAATAACTATGGCTACACCTTC CSARDPRENNYGYTF
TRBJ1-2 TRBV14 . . TGTGCCAGCAGCCAATCCACAGGAGATGGCTACACCTTC CASSQSTGDGYTF
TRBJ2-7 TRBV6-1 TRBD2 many TGTGCCAGCAGCCGACGACCTATTACTAGCGGGAGGGACTACGAGCAGTACTTC CASSRRPITSGRDYEQYF
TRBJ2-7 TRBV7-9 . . TGTGCCAGCGGGGACTCTGACGAGCAGTACTTC CASGDSDEQYF
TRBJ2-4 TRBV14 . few TGTGCCAGCAGCCAGAGGGGACCTCTGGCCAAAAACATTCAGTACTTC CASSQRGPLAKNIQYF
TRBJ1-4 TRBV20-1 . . TGCAGTGCTCTACTTAATTCTAATGAAAAACTGTTTTTT CSALLNSNEKLFF
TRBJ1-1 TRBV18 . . TGTGCCAGCTCACCACCGGGGCGGCCTATGAACACTGGAGCTTTCTTT CASSPPGRPMNTGAFF
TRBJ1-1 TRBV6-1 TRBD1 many TGTGCCAGCCGCCCGACAGGGGGGAGCACTGAAGCTTTCTTT CASRPTGGSTEAFF
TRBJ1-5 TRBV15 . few TGTGCCACCAGCAGAGGGCGAGACACCTATCAGCCCCAGCATTTT CATSRGRDTYQPQHF
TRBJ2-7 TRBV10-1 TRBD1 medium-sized TGCGCCAGCAGTCCTGGGACAGGGAGCTACGAGCAGTACTTC CASSPGTGSYEQYF
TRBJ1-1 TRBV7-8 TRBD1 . TGTGCCAGCAGCCCCCGACAGGGGACGAACACTGAAGCTTTCTTT CASSPRQGTNTEAFF
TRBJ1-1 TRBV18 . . TGTGCCAGCTCACCTTGGACAGAAATGAACACTGAAGCTCTCTTT CASSPWTEMNTEALF
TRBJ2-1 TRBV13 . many TGTGCCAGCAGCTTAGGCCAGCGTAATGAGCAGTTCTTC CASSLGQRNEQFF
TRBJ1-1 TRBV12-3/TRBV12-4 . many TGTGCCAGCAGTTTAGCAGGGGCGAAGGAAGCTTTCTTT CASSLAGAKEAFF
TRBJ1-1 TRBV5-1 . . TGCGCCAGCAAGCGAGACAGCATGAACACTGAAGCTTTCTTT CASKRDSMNTEAFF
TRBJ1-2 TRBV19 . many TGTGCCAGTAACACCGACGGAAAAGCTAACTATGGCTACACCTTC CASNTDGKANYGYTF
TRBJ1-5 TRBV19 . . TGTGCCAGTAGGGGTGGAAGCAATGAGCATTTT CASRGGSNEHF
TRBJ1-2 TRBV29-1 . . TGCAGCGCTGACCGGGGGCAGAGCTATGGCTACACCTTC CSADRGQSYGYTF
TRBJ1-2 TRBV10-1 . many TGCGCCAGCAGTGTAGGGAGGGGTTATGGCTACACCTTC CASSVGRGYGYTF
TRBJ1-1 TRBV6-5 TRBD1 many TGTGCCAGCAGTTACCAAGGAGTGGGGACAGGGAACACTGAAGCTTTCTTT CASSYQGVGTGNTEAFF
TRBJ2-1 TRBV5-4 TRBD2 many TGTGCCAGCAGCTTGGTTGCCGCGGGAGGGGTTGACAATGAGCAGTTCTTC CASSLVAAGGVDNEQFF
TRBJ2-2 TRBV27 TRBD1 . TGTGCCAGCAGTAGGACAGGGTTTGACTCCGGGGAGCTGTTTTTT CASSRTGFDSGELFF
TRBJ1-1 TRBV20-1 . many TGCAGTGCTAGAGACGCCGCACAGGGGAACACTGAAGCTTTCTTT CSARDAAQGNTEAFF
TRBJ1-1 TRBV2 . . TGTGCCAGCAGTGTCGGGGTATCCGGCTCTGAAGCTTTCTTT CASSVGVSGSEAFF
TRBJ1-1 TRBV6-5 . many TGTGCCAGCAGTTCTCGAACCGAAGCTTTCTTT CASSSRTEAFF
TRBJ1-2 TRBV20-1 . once TGCAGTGCTAGAGCTTCGGTCGGCTACACCTTC CSARASVGYTF
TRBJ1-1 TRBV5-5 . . TGTGCCAGCAGTCTCCAAGGGGGGCTCATGAACACTGAAGCTTTCTTT CASSLQGGLMNTEAFF
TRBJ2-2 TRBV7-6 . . TGTGCCAGCAGCCCCGTACAGGGGGGGACCGGGGAGCTGTTTTTT CASSPVQGGTGELFF
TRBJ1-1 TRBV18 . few TGTGCCAGCTCACCGCAAATGTTCTCTGAAGCTTTCTTT CASSPQMFSEAFF
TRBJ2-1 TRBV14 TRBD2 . TGTGCCAGCAGCCCGATCCCGGGACTAGCGAGTCCTAGCGCCTACAATGAGCAGTTCTTC CASSPIPGLASPSAYNEQFF
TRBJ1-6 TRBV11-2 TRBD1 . TGTGCCAGCAGCAATACAGGGGAATCACCCCTCCACTTT CASSNTGESPLHF
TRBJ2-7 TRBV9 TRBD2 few TGTGCCAGCAGCGTAGGTGGCAGCGGGATCCTCGAGCAGTACTTC CASSVGGSGILEQYF
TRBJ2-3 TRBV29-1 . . TGCAGCGGAAGGCCACCCACAGATACGCAGTATTTT CSGRPPTDTQYF
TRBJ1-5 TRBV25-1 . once TGTGCCAGCAGTGATACGGGGGGCGCGAATAGCAATCAGCCCCAGCATTTT CASSDTGGANSNQPQHF
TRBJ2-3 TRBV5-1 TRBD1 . TGCGCCAGCAGCTCTAGCCCCGGGACAGGGGCCGGAGATACGCAGTATTTT CASSSSPGTGAGDTQYF
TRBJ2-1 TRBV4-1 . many TGCGCCAGCAGCCAAGTAGACTTGATCTCCTACAATGAGCAGTTCTTC CASSQVDLISYNEQFF
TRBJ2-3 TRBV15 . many TGTGCCACCAGCAGAGAGCCCGGTATGGGCACAGATACGCAGTATTTT CATSREPGMGTDTQYF
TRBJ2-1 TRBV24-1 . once TGTGCCACCAGTCTCCCCAGCAGCCGGGAACTATCGTACAATGAGCAGTTCTTC CATSLPSSRELSYNEQFF
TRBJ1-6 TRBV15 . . TGTGCCACCGGGAGACGGAACCCCCTCCACTTT CATGRRNPLHF
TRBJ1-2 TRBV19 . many TGTGCCAGTAGTATAGCAGGATTTCCTAACTATGGCTACACCTTC CASSIAGFPNYGYTF
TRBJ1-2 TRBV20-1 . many TGCAGTGCACGTACCAGGGACTATGGCTACACCTTC CSARTRDYGYTF
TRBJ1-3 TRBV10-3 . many TGTGCCATCAATAAAGAGGGAATTAGCTCTGGAAACACCATATATTTT CAINKEGISSGNTIYF
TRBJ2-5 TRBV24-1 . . TGTGCCACCCCCTTTGAGGGAGAGACCCAGTACTTC CATPFEGETQYF
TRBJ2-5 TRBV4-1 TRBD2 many TGCGCCAGCAGCCTATTCCCCGGGACTAGCAGCCAAGAGACCCAGTACTTC CASSLFPGTSSQETQYF
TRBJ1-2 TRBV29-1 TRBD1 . TGCAGCGTCGGACAGGGGGCGGATGGCTACACCTTC CSVGQGADGYTF
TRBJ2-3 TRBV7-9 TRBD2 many TGTGCCAGCCTACCCGGACTAGCGGGGAGCACAGATACGCAGTATTTT CASLPGLAGSTDTQYF